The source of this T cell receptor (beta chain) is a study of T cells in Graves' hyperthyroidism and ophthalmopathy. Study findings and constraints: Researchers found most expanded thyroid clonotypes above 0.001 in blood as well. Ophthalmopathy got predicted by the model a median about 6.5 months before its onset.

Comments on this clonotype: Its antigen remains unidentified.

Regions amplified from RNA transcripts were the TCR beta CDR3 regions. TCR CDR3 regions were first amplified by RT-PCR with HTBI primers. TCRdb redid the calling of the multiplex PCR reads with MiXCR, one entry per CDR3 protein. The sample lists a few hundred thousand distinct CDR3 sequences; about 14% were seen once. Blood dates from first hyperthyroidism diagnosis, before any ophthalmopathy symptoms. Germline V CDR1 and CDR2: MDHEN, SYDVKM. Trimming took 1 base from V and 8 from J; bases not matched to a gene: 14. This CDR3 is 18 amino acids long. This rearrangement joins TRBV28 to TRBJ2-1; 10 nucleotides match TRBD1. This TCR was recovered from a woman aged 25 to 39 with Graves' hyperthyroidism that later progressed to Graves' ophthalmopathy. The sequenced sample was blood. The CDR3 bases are TGTGCCAGCAGTTTATATTCCGGGACAGGGGAAGGGGGCGATGAGCAGTTCTTC. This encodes CASSLYSGTGEGGDEQFF.